Below, one T cell receptor (beta chain) is given with its context. Its specificity is unknown. V shed 4 bases and J shed 2 bases, with 17 bases lying between them. The CDR3 covers 15 residues. CDR1 and CDR2 from the germline V gene are GTSNPN and SVGIG (reference sequence). These data originate in a study of metastatic and nonmetastatic thyroid tumors. Study-level background: Comparative analysis of repertoires was undertaken across blood and tumor or nodule tissue obtained from malignant and benign thyroid patients. Whole-study results and caveats: According to reports, the diversity of TCR beta was significantly higher in malignant thyroid tumors than in benign nodules, and this held in both blood and tumor samples.

Every patient was untreated before thyroid surgery. Through MiXCR, TCRdb re-clonotyped the PCR reads. This sample has about 22,000 clones; approximately 40% occur once, and the top ten carry about a fifth. This chain connects TRBV30 to TRBJ1-2, with D possibly being TRBD1 (5 bases). This clonotype originated in a male donor with papillary thyroid cancer or a benign thyroid nodule (not recorded which). Some clones in this sample may be carry-over from other donors' samples. Sequenced: blood. The CDR3 sequence is CAWTGGDSRNYGYTF. Here the CDR3 DNA reads TGTGCCTGGACCGGCGGGGACTCCAGGAACTATGGCTACACCTTC.